This is a list of T cell receptor beta chains from one sample in a study of blood T cell repertoires in COVID-19. TCRdb keeps only in-frame clones here, not all; method: immunoSEQ multiplex PCR. The repertoire has around 250,000 clones, about 89% of them found once; the top ten carry 1% to 1.5%. The specimen was PBMCs or T cells enriched from blood (not recorded which). Receptor source: a human donor in a cohort exposed to, infected with or recovered from COVID-19 (not recorded which). The donor label of this sample is uncertain. Each CDR3 is given with its conserved first and last residue. A D gene is named only where the DNA matches it firmly. For some rows the clone size is stated as once, few or many, or as a class when expanded; others skip it.

TRBJ1-2 - - TRBV10-3 TGTGCCATCAGTGCGGGGGGGGGCGAGGGCCCGGCTAACTATGGCTACACCTTC CAISAGGGEGPANYGYTF
TRBJ2-1 - - TRBV4-1 TGCGCCAGCAGCCAAGATCTGGCGGGGGCCCACAATGAGCAGTTCTTC CASSQDLAGAHNEQFF
TRBJ2-3 - - TRBV3-1/TRBV3-2 TGTGCCAGCAGCCAAGCGTATGACAATACGCAGTATTTT CASSQAYDNTQYF
TRBJ2-1 - TRBD2 TRBV27 TGTGCCAGCAGTAAAACTAGCGGGTCCGTACCCGCGAGCTCCTACAATGAGCAGTTCTTC CASSKTSGSVPASSYNEQFF
TRBJ2-7 - - TRBV2 TGTGCCAGCAGTGGCGCCTACGAGCAGTACTTC CASSGAYEQYF
TRBJ1-3 - TRBD1 TRBV5-5 TGTGCCAGCAGCCCTACGACAGGGGCTGGAAACACCATATATTTT CASSPTTGAGNTIYF
TRBJ1-5 - TRBD1 TRBV7-2 TGTGCCAGCAGCTTTGGTAGGGGGCTTCAGCCCCAGCATTTT CASSFGRGLQPQHF
TRBJ1-3 - - TRBV4-1 TGCGCCAGCAGCCAGTTGGGGACAACCCCTGGAAACACCATATATTTT CASSQLGTTPGNTIYF
TRBJ1-5 once - TRBV5-4 TGTGCCAGCAGCTTGGCTCCTCAGGACAATCAGCCCCAGCATTTT CASSLAPQDNQPQHF
TRBJ1-2 - - TRBV6-2/TRBV6-3 TGTGCCAGCAGTCGAACGGACAGAGGAGGCTACACCTTC CASSRTDRGGYTF
TRBJ1-1 once - TRBV7-9 TGTGCCAGCAGCTTAATTGGTCCGAGGAAGGCCTACACTGAAGCTTTCTTT CASSLIGPRKAYTEAFF
TRBJ1-1 once TRBD1 TRBV27 TGTGCCAGCAGTCCCGACAGGGTTTTT CASSPDRVF
TRBJ1-5 - - TRBV6-5 TGTGCCAGCACCGGACTTACAGGGAATCAGCCCCAGCATTTT CASTGLTGNQPQHF
TRBJ1-2 - - TRBV6-5 TGTGCCAGCAGTTACTCGGGGGCGGGTGGCTACACCTTC CASSYSGAGGYTF
TRBJ1-2 - - TRBV5-1 TGCGCCAGCAGCTCGCTCCGGGGAGGGTATGGCTACACCTTC CASSSLRGGYGYTF
TRBJ2-7 - - TRBV11-2 TGTGCCAGCAGCTTAGGGCTGAAATACGAGCAGTACTTC CASSLGLKYEQYF
TRBJ1-6 few - TRBV6-2/TRBV6-3 TGTGCCAGCAGTGGGGGCCGGCGAAAGGTTTATAATTCACCCCTCCACTTT CASSGGRRKVYNSPLHF
TRBJ2-7 - - TRBV7-2 TGTGCCAGCAGACTAGCCCGCTCCTACGAGCAGTACTTC CASRLARSYEQYF
TRBJ1-3 - - TRBV7-6 TGTGCCAGCAGCGAAACAGGGACTGGAAACACCATATATTTT CASSETGTGNTIYF
TRBJ1-4 - - TRBV4-2 TGTGCCAGCAGCCAAGTCCAGGAAAAACTGTTTTTT CASSQVQEKLFF
TRBJ2-3 - TRBD1 TRBV5-5 TGTGCCAGCAGCTTGTCCCCAGGGGGATACACAGATACGCAGTATTTT CASSLSPGGYTDTQYF
TRBJ1-2 - - TRBV7-9 TGTGCCAGCAGCTACCCTGAGGGGGTCTATGGCTACACCTTC CASSYPEGVYGYTF
TRBJ1-4 - TRBD1 TRBV30 TGTGCCTGGAGCTGGGACAGGACTAATGAAAAACTGTTTTTT CAWSWDRTNEKLFF
TRBJ2-2 - - TRBV19 TGTGCCAGTAAGCCGGGGGTAGTGGAGGCCGGGGAGCTGTTTTTT CASKPGVVEAGELFF
TRBJ1-2 few TRBD1 TRBV24-1 TGTGCCACCAGTGATTCGGGACAGGGGAGCTATGGCTACACCTTC CATSDSGQGSYGYTF
TRBJ2-3 - - TRBV27 TGTGCCAGCAGTTTTACAGGTGGCACAGATACGCAGTATTTT CASSFTGGTDTQYF
TRBJ1-5 - TRBD1 TRBV7-2 TGTGCCAGCAGCTTCGAGGGGGCCGGAAACAATCAGCCCCAGCATTTT CASSFEGAGNNQPQHF
TRBJ1-5 - - TRBV4-1 TGCGCCAGCAGCCAAGATTTCGGGTCTGGTTATCAGCCCCAGCATTTT CASSQDFGSGYQPQHF
TRBJ1-1 - TRBD1 TRBV19 TGTGCCAGTAGCAAACAGGGGGTTGATGAAGCTTTCTTT CASSKQGVDEAFF
TRBJ1-6 - TRBD1 TRBV7-2 TGTGCCAGCACCCCTTGGGGGACAGAAGATTCACCCCTCCACTTT CASTPWGTEDSPLHF
TRBJ2-7 - - TRBV11-2 TGTGCCAGCAGCCCCGTTTCCTCCTACGAGCAGTACTTC CASSPVSSYEQYF
TRBJ2-5 - TRBD2 TRBV9 TGTGCCAGCAGCGTCTCCGGGGGGGCACAAGAGACCCAGTACTTC CASSVSGGAQETQYF
TRBJ1-2 - - TRBV5-1 TGCGCCAGCAGAGATACAACGGGCTACACCTTC CASRDTTGYTF
TRBJ2-3 once TRBD1 TRBV4-1 TGCGCCAGCAGCCAACCCGGGACAGGGATGACAGATACGCAGTATTTT CASSQPGTGMTDTQYF
TRBJ1-5 many - TRBV6-2/TRBV6-3 TGTGCCAGCAGTGTGCTCTTGACAAGTGGCAATCAGCCCCAGCATTTT CASSVLLTSGNQPQHF
TRBJ2-3 once TRBD2 TRBV19 TGTGCCAGTAGCCCTTTGAGCGGGGGGGCCCTCGCAGATACGCAGTATTTT CASSPLSGGALADTQYF
TRBJ2-3 - - TRBV12-5 TGTGCTAGTGGTTTGGAGGAGTTCAGCACAGATACGCAGTATTTT CASGLEEFSTDTQYF
TRBJ1-2 once - TRBV12-3/TRBV12-4 TGTGCCAGCAGGCAGGGGTGGGGCGGCTACACCTTC CASRQGWGGYTF
TRBJ2-3 - TRBD2 TRBV30 TGTGCCTGGAGTCAGACTAGCGGGGGAGATACGCAGTATTTT CAWSQTSGGDTQYF
TRBJ2-7 few - TRBV11-1 TGTGCCAGCAGCCGGGGATACGAGCAGTACTTC CASSRGYEQYF
TRBJ1-1 - - TRBV29-1 TGCAGCGTTGGACACAACACTGAAGCTTTCTTT CSVGHNTEAFF
TRBJ1-1 once - TRBV5-1 TGCGCCAGCAACAAGGTCGACGGTGGAGACACTGAAGCTTTCTTT CASNKVDGGDTEAFF
TRBJ2-7 - TRBD2 TRBV5-1 TGCGCCAGCAGATCGGGACTACACTACGAGCAGTACTTC CASRSGLHYEQYF
TRBJ2-1 - - TRBV19 TGTGCCAGTAGAGACAGTAATGAGCAGTTCTTC CASRDSNEQFF
TRBJ2-7 few - TRBV27 TGTGCCAGCAGTTACACTAGTATCGGCGAGCAGTACTTC CASSYTSIGEQYF
TRBJ2-1 once - TRBV4-1 TGCGCCAGCAGCCAGGATCTAGGTCGCTCCTACAATGAGCAGTTCTTC CASSQDLGRSYNEQFF
TRBJ1-2 once TRBD1 TRBV5-4 TGTGCCAGCAGCTTCCGGGACAGGGACTATGGCTACACCTTC CASSFRDRDYGYTF
TRBJ1-3 - - TRBV19 TGTGCCGTTCACTCTGGAAACACCATATATTTT CAVHSGNTIYF
TRBJ1-1 - TRBD1 TRBV27 TGTGCCAGCAGTTCCGACGATGGGACAGGGAGACTTGAAGCTTTCTTT CASSSDDGTGRLEAFF
TRBJ1-5 - TRBD1 TRBV3-1/TRBV3-2 TGTGCCAGCAGCCAGGGGACAGGGGAAATCCAGCCCCAGCATTTT CASSQGTGEIQPQHF
TRBJ1-2 - TRBD1 TRBV6-4 TGTGCCAAGACTGACCGGGACAGCCGCTCAAACTACTATGGCTACACCTTC CAKTDRDSRSNYYGYTF
TRBJ2-3 - TRBD1 TRBV5-1 TGCGCCAGCAGCCCGGCGACAGGGGGAACTAGCACAGATACGCAGTATTTT CASSPATGGTSTDTQYF
TRBJ1-3 - - TRBV5-5 TGTGCCAGCAGCTTGTCGGAGGGGCCGGGAAACACCATATATTTT CASSLSEGPGNTIYF
TRBJ2-7 - - TRBV30 TGTGCCTGGCAGGTGCGAGCCTACGAGCAGTACTTC CAWQVRAYEQYF
TRBJ2-7 - - TRBV14 TGTGCCAGCAGCCAACACCGGGACACGGACTACGAGCAGTACTTC CASSQHRDTDYEQYF
TRBJ1-5 - - TRBV4-3 TGCGCCAGCAGCCAAGATCCGGATCAGCCCCAGCATTTT CASSQDPDQPQHF
TRBJ1-1 once - TRBV20-1 TGCAGTGCTAGTCTCGCGGGGAACACTGAAGCTTTCTTT CSASLAGNTEAFF
TRBJ2-7 - - TRBV5-1 TGCGCCAGCAGCTTCGAGGTTAACTACGAGCAGTACTTC CASSFEVNYEQYF
TRBJ1-5 - - TRBV4-1 TGCGCCAGCAGCCAAGGTGGCAGGGCTGGCAATCAGCCCCAGCATTTT CASSQGGRAGNQPQHF
TRBJ1-1 - - TRBV14 TGTGCCAGCAGCCAAAGACGCCCACAGGAGAACACTGAAGCTTTCTTT CASSQRRPQENTEAFF